This TCR beta chain came from a study of patients and donors after allogeneic stem cell transplantation. Germline loops: CDR1 MNHEY, CDR2 SMNVEV (reference sequence). V lost 1 base to trimming and J lost 5 bases, with 9 bases between them. This CDR3 spans 13 amino acids. TCRdb used MiXCR to reprocess the RT-PCR reads, holding one entry per CDR3 protein. This repertoire shows about a million distinct CDR3 sequences, 15% to 20% found once; its top ten account for under 6.5%. V gene TRBV27 combines with J gene TRBJ2-7; D is unclear. This TCR was recovered from a human donor who was either an allogeneic HSCT recipient or a stem cell or donor lymphocyte infusion donor (not recorded which). It is not recorded whose cells these are; they may come from a transplant donor. Sequencing input: blood, either unsorted or a sorted T cell fraction (not recorded which). CDR3 amino acids: CASSLYWKNEQYF. The CDR3 DNA reads TGTGCCAGCAGTTTATATTGGAAGAACGAGCAGTACTTC.